This T cell receptor (beta chain) was identified during a study of blood T cell repertoires in COVID-19. Trimming cost V 4 bases and J 5 bases, with 15 bases left between them. Per the germline V gene, CDR1 is SGDLS and CDR2 is YYNGEE. This CDR3 has 14 amino acids. Profiled with immunoSEQ multiplex PCR; TCRdb holds only in-frame clones, not every one. This table has approximately 400,000 clones, about nine tenths appearing once. The sample comprised peripheral blood. This TCR was sampled from a woman aged 45 to 65 with COVID-19, enrolled during active disease. This rearrangement joins TRBV9 to TRBJ1-1; D not certain. CDR3 region: CASSLGEAGTEAFF. In DNA form, the CDR3 reads TGTGCCAGCAGCCTTGGGGAGGCGGGAACTGAAGCTTTCTTT.